These 16 T cell receptor beta chains share one sample of origin, sequenced in a study of T cell repertoires in cytomegalovirus infection. TCRdb processed the reads anew with MiXCR; each CDR3 protein has one entry. The sample has about 770,000 distinct CDR3 sequences, about 28% seen once. No antigens are known for them. The input for sequencing was cultured CD8+ T cells from PBMCs, taken from culture after CMV antigen stimulation. These receptors came from a human donor in good health (CMV status not recorded). Some clones in this sample may be carry-over from other donors' samples.

Only a few counts were recorded for this clonotype. The V gene is TRBV7-8, the J gene TRBJ2-7; D might be TRBD2 (6 bases). Germline V gene sequence: CDR1 SGHVS, CDR2 FQNEAQ. This CDR3 is 13 amino acids long. The V end lost 5 bases, the J end lost 6 bases, and 14 bases lay between the germline ends. This CDR3 reads CASSPLMEGEQYV. The CDR3, as DNA: TGTGCCAGCAGCCCTCTCATGGAGGGCGAGCAGTACGTC.

The sample holds many counts of this clonotype. In DNA form, the CDR3 reads TGTGCCAGCAGTCCAAGTCCCAGAGATCAGCCCCAGCATTTT. Residues: CASSPSPRDQPQHF. The chain uses TRBV12-3 or TRBV12-4 and TRBJ1-5; D is undetermined. V was trimmed by 5 bases and J by 5 bases, leaving 13 bases between them. The CDR3 runs to 14 residues.

V is TRBV27 and J is TRBJ2-7; tentative D call: TRBD1 (6 bases). V was shortened by 7 bases and J by 3 bases, with 19 bases between the two germline ends. The CDR3 is 15 residues long. Germline values: CDR1 MNHEY, CDR2 SMNVEV (reference sequence). For the CDR3, the DNA is TGTGCCAGCACCCTCACAGGGCCTCCCCTCTACGAGCAGTACTTC. Residues: CASTLTGPPLYEQYF.

This sequence joins TRBV4-1 and TRBJ1-2, with 7 bases lining up with TRBD1. J was trimmed by 7 bases and V by 0 bases; bases with no gene match: 8. Germline CDR1 MGHRA, CDR2 YSYEKL. This CDR3 spans 15 amino acids. The CDR3 sequence: CASSQDRGRGAGYTF. The CDR3 nucleotides are TGCGCCAGCAGCCAAGATCGGGGCAGGGGGGCTGGCTACACCTTC.

The rearrangement joins TRBV11-3 to TRBJ2-7; D is perhaps TRBD1 (5 bases). V was pared by 2 bases and J by 3 bases, with 11 bases between. From germline, CDR1 is SGHNT and CDR2 YENEEA. The CDR3 totals 14 residues. The CDR3 coding sequence is TGTGCCAGCAGCTTAAGGGGAACCAACTACGAGCAGTACTTC. Its protein is CASSLRGTNYEQYF.

About this clonotype itself: Its ends do not fully match the called genes, so a read error is possible. V is TRBV29-1 and J is TRBJ2-1; no clear D. Germline CDR1 reads SQVTM; CDR2 reads ANQGSEA. The length of the CDR3 is 11 residues. DNA for the CDR3: TGCAGCGTTGGGGTCCGAACCGAAAGGGTCTTC. Translating gives CSVGVRTERVF.

This clonotype came up many times. The CDR3 DNA reads as TGTGCCAGCAGCTCTACTCAGGGACGACCAAACACTGAAGCTTTCTTT. This gives the protein CASSSTQGRPNTEAFF. This chain uses TRBV7-9 with TRBJ1-1; D possibly corresponds to TRBD1 (5 bases). Germline loops: CDR1 SEHNR, CDR2 FQNEAQ (reference sequence). V dropped 4 bases and J dropped 2 bases, with 17 bases sitting between them. The CDR3 spans 16 residues. Based on the CDR3 plus reference TRBV7-9 and TRBJ1-1, the full variable domain is DTGVSQNPRHKITKRGQNVTFRCDPISEHNRLYWYRQTLGQGPEFLTYFQNEAQLEKSRLLSDRFSAERPKGSFSTLEIQRTEQGDSAMYLCASSSTQGRPNTEAFFGQGTRLTVV.

At least ten counts were recorded for this clonotype. This chain joins TRBV12-3 or TRBV12-4 and TRBJ1-1; no clear D. The V end lost 8 bases, the J end lost 3 bases, and 16 bases lay between the germline ends. The CDR3 runs 14 residues. The CDR3 region has the DNA TGTGCCAGCTTTTCCGTGGGTAAGCACACTGAAGCTTTCTTT. This encodes CASFSVGKHTEAFF.

The chain joins TRBV7-9 to TRBJ1-2; 9 bases match TRBD1. The trim removed 11 bases at V and 5 bases at J, leaving 9 bases unmatched. The germline V gene encodes CDR1 SEHNR and CDR2 FQNEAQ (reference sequence). The CDR3 spans 13 residues. The CDR3 nucleotides read TGTGCCGGGATGGGACAGGGACCTTATGGCTACACCTTC. Translated, it gives CAGMGQGPYGYTF.

There are many counts of this clonotype. The chain uses TRBV28 and TRBJ1-2; D is possibly TRBD1 (6 bases). Germline CDR1 and CDR2: MDHEN and SYDVKM. CDR3 length: 15 amino acids. The ends were cut back, 5 bases at V and 4 bases at J, with 17 bases in the middle. The CDR3 sequence is CASSTLDSSGYGYTF. The DNA of the CDR3 is TGTGCCAGCAGTACTTTGGACAGCTCAGGCTATGGCTACACCTTC.

This clonotype was seen ten or more times. The chain joins TRBV7-9 to TRBJ2-3, with TRBD1 as a possible D gene (6 bases). Per the germline V gene, CDR1 is SEHNR and CDR2 is FQNEAQ (reference sequence). CDR3 length: 17 amino acids. V lost 5 bases to trimming and J lost 4 bases, with 22 bases between them. The DNA of the CDR3 is TGTGCCAGCAGCATCATACCGGGACAAGGGGGTCCAGATACGCAGTATTTT. Protein sequence: CASSIIPGQGGPDTQYF. Complete variable domain (other parts from reference TRBV7-9 and TRBJ2-3): DTGVSQNPRHKITKRGQNVTFRCDPISEHNRLYWYRQTLGQGPEFLTYFQNEAQLEKSRLLSDRFSAERPKGSFSTLEIQRTEQGDSAMYLCASSIIPGQGGPDTQYFGPGTRLTVL.

This clonotype turned up a few times. V gene TRBV6-5 combines with J gene TRBJ1-6; 8 nucleotides agree with TRBD1. Unmatched junction bases numbered 7, after V lost 6 bases and J lost 9 bases. Germline assignment: CDR1 MNHEY and CDR2 SVGAGI. The CDR3 runs to 14 residues. This CDR3 is CASSRTGTGSPLHF. The CDR3 bases are TGTGCCAGCAGCCGGACAGGGACCGGTTCACCCCTCCACTTT.

This clonotype has a handful of counts. The chain carries TRBV6-6 and TRBJ2-5; D is unclear. Germline lookup yields CDR1 MNHNY and CDR2 SVGAGI (reference sequence). The CDR3 totals 16 residues. V shed 5 bases and J shed 1 base, with 17 bases lying between them. Written as DNA, the CDR3 is TGTGCCAGCAGTCTCTCCCTTGAGGAACCCCAAGAGACCCAGTACTTC. Its translation: CASSLSLEEPQETQYF.

This clonotype was detected only a few times. The rearrangement links TRBV4-1 to TRBJ2-5; D is perhaps TRBD2 (6 bases). The ends were cut back, 1 base at V and 3 bases at J, with 15 bases in the middle. CDR3 length: 16 residues. Per the germline V gene, CDR1 is MGHRA and CDR2 is YSYEKL. CDR3 loop: CASSQAYQTGEETQYF. The CDR3 bases are TGCGCCAGCAGCCAAGCCTACCAGACGGGGGAAGAGACCCAGTACTTC.

Only a few counts were recorded for this clonotype. The genes are TRBV6-6 and TRBJ1-1; TRBD1 matches 9 bases. The CDR3 covers 15 residues. Germline-derived CDR1 and CDR2 are MNHNY and SVGAGI (reference sequence). Unmatched junction bases numbered 7, after V lost 2 bases and J lost 6 bases. CDR3 loop: CASSYTGTGRPEAFF. The DNA of the CDR3 is TGTGCCAGCAGTTACACCGGGACAGGGCGGCCTGAAGCTTTCTTT.

This clonotype showed up just a few times. The chain has TRBV7-9 and TRBJ2-3; D is undetermined. The V gene lost 6 bases and the J gene lost 0 bases, with 13 bases spanning the gap. The length of the CDR3 is 15 residues. Germline-derived CDR1 and CDR2 are SEHNR and FQNEAQ (reference sequence). The CDR3 region is CASRKLRSSTDTQYF. In DNA form, the CDR3 reads TGTGCCAGCAGGAAACTACGATCTAGCACAGATACGCAGTATTTT.